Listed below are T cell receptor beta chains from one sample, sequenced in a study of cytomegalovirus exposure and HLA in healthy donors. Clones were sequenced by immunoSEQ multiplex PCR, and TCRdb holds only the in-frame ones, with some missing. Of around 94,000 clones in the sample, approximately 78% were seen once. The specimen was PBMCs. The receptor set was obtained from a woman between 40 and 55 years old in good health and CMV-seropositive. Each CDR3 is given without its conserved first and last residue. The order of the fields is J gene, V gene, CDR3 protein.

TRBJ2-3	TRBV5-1	ASSLTNPAMEDTQY
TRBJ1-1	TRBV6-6	ASSEGVATEAF
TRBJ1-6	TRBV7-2	ASSYGRGNSPLH
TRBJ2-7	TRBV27	ASRSLRDRNPYEQY
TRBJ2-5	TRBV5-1	ASSPGWASSGETQY
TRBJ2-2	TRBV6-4	ASSVEGATGELF
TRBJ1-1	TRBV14	ASSPGHNTEAF
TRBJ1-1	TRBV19	ASSIGGQGVPVAF
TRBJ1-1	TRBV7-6	ASSLVSGMNTEAF
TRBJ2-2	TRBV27	ASRVGDTNTGELF
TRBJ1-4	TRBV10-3	AISGDKGSGRVEKLF
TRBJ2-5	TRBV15	AASRPGTGVTTGETQY
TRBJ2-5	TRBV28	ASRRETQY